Below are 32 T cell receptor beta chains sequenced from a single sample in a study of blood T cell repertoires in COVID-19. TCRdb's table, derived via immunoSEQ multiplex PCR, lists solely in-frame clones and lacks some. The table shows approximately 270,000 clones, with roughly nine tenths occurring only once. The sequenced sample consisted of PBMCs or T cells enriched from blood (not recorded which). These receptors were collected from a human donor in a cohort exposed to, infected with or recovered from COVID-19 (not recorded which). The donor label of this sample is uncertain.

This chain links TRBV29-1 with TRBJ2-3, with D possibly being TRBD1 (5 bases). The germline V and J ends were trimmed by 2 bases and 1 base, with 7 bases remaining between them. The CDR3 consists of 13 residues. Germline CDR1 SQVTM, CDR2 ANQGSEA. CDR3 loop: CSVELQGTDTQYF. DNA of the CDR3: TGCAGCGTTGAATTACAGGGCACAGATACGCAGTATTTT.

The sample holds one count of this clone. The J gene is TRBJ2-1, the V gene TRBV7-9, with D possibly TRBD1 on 6 matching bases. This CDR3 has 17 residues. Germline V gives CDR1 SEHNR, CDR2 FQNEAQ (reference sequence). V was shortened by 6 bases and J by 0 bases, with 18 bases between the two germline ends. The CDR3 spells CASRQQQGPSSYNEQFF. The CDR3 DNA is TGTGCCAGCAGACAACAACAGGGCCCGAGCTCCTACAATGAGCAGTTCTTC.

The CDR3 DNA reads as TGTGCCACCAGCAGAGGGGATAGCGGGGCCGCGGGCACCGGGGAGCTGTTTTTT. Its translation: CATSRGDSGAAGTGELFF. The V and J genes are TRBV15 and TRBJ2-2; 8 bases agree with TRBD2. This CDR3 is built from 18 residues. CDR1 is LNHNV, CDR2 YYDKDF, per germline (reference sequence). Germline trimming cut 1 base from V and 4 bases from J; bases unmatched to any gene: 11.

This clone has a single count. V and J are TRBV6-5 and TRBJ2-7, with TRBD1 identical over 7 bases. Per the germline V gene, CDR1 is MNHEY and CDR2 is SVGAGI. V lost 6 bases and J lost 3; bases outside the gene matches: 2. The CDR3 runs 12 residues. This chain's CDR3 is CASSRDSYEQYF. CDR3 nucleotides: TGTGCCAGCAGCCGGGACAGCTACGAGCAGTACTTC.

V usage is TRBV7-9 and J usage is TRBJ2-5; 7 bases line up with TRBD1. With 0 bases clipped from V and 5 bases from J, the junction kept 9 bases outside the gene matches. CDR1 and CDR2 (germline): SEHNR, FQNEAQ (reference sequence). The CDR3 has 16 amino acids. The CDR3 DNA reads as TGTGCCAGCAGCTTAGCCCCGGGACAGTTGGATGAGACCCAGTACTTC. Its translation is CASSLAPGQLDETQYF.

A few counts support this clone. The genes are TRBV19 and TRBJ1-2, with 7 bases fitting TRBD1. This CDR3 has 14 residues. CDR1 and CDR2 from the germline V gene are LNHDA and SQIVND (reference sequence). V lost 7 bases to trimming and J lost 4 bases; unmatched junction nucleotides: 9. DNA of the CDR3: TGTGCCAGTACTCGACAGGGACTCGTCTATGGCTACACCTTC. It yields the protein CASTRQGLVYGYTF.

The CDR3 loop is CASSLGQGAYNEQFF. The CDR3 coding sequence is TGTGCCAGCAGCTTGGGGCAGGGTGCCTACAATGAGCAGTTCTTC. The J gene is TRBJ2-1, the V gene TRBV5-5; tentative D call: TRBD1 (5 bases). The CDR3 loop spans 15 amino acids. CDR1 is SGHKS and CDR2 is YYEKEE in the germline V gene (reference sequence). The ends were cut back, 0 bases at V and 2 bases at J, with 9 bases in the middle.

The chain joins TRBV18 to TRBJ1-2, with 8 bases identical to TRBD1. Germline loops: CDR1 KGHSH, CDR2 LQKENI. The ends lost 6 bases at V and 1 base at J; junction bases unmatched: 7. This CDR3 has 15 residues. This CDR3 reads CASSPGTGLNYGYTF. The CDR3 DNA reads TGTGCCAGCTCGCCCGGGACAGGACTTAACTATGGCTACACCTTC.

There are a few counts of this clone. The chain carries TRBV27 and TRBJ1-1; TRBD1 aligns across 7 bases. The germline CDR1 and CDR2 sequences are MNHEY and SMNVEV (reference sequence). There are 14 residues in the CDR3. Trimming took 3 bases from V and 1 from J; bases not matched to a gene: 2. The CDR3 loop reads CASSFTGANTEAFF. In DNA form, the CDR3 reads TGTGCCAGCAGTTTCACAGGGGCGAACACTGAAGCTTTCTTT.

This sequence joins TRBV2 and TRBJ2-3; 12 bases are a match to TRBD1. CDR1 and CDR2 (germline): SNHLY, FYNNEI. The CDR3 has 13 amino acids. With V trimmed by 6 bases and J by 9 bases, 4 bases remained unmatched. The CDR3 is CASSGTGGETQYF. The CDR3 nucleotides are TGTGCCAGCAGCGGGACAGGGGGCGAAACGCAGTATTTT.

This clone appeared once. The chain uses TRBV9 and TRBJ1-4; no definite D call. Germline lookup yields CDR1 SGDLS and CDR2 YYNGEE. The CDR3 runs to 14 residues. V was trimmed by 3 bases and J by 0 bases, leaving 6 bases between them. The CDR3 loop reads CASSGASTNEKLFF. CDR3 sequence (DNA): TGTGCCAGCAGCGGGGCTTCAACTAATGAAAAACTGTTTTTT. The variable domain in full, completed from reference TRBV9 and TRBJ1-4, reads DSGVTQTPKHLITATGQRVTLRCSPRSGDLSVYWYQQSLDQGLQFLIQYYNGEERAKGNILERFSAQQFPDLHSELNLSSLELGDSALYFCASSGASTNEKLFFGSGTQLSVL.

Of note for this clone: At the DNA level, this CDR3 is encoded by other sequences in the same sample as well. The DNA for the CDR3 is TGTGCCAGCAGTTCCGGGACAGCGAACACTGAAGCTTTCTTT. This sequence encodes CASSSGTANTEAFF. The chain carries TRBV5-6 and TRBJ1-1; 7 bases agree with TRBD1. This CDR3 spans 14 amino acids. In germline, CDR1 is SGHDT, CDR2 YYEEEE. V gave up 5 bases and J gave up 1 base; unmatched junction bases: 5.

J is TRBJ2-2 and V is TRBV10-3; 7 bases are a match to TRBD1. V shed 0 bases, J shed 7 bases, and the junction held 5 bases outside the gene matches. Germline-derived CDR1 and CDR2 are ENHRY and SYGVKD. The CDR3 length is 15 residues. For the CDR3, the DNA is TGTGCCATCAGTGAGTCGAGCAGGGGGATCGGGGAGCTGTTTTTT. Translation gives CAISESSRGIGELFF.

The chain employs TRBV27 and TRBJ1-6; D unclear. Looked up from germline, CDR1 is MNHEY and CDR2 is SMNVEV (reference sequence). This CDR3 region has 11 residues. The ends were cut back, 6 bases at V and 7 bases at J, with 4 bases in the middle. The CDR3 protein is CASSQNSPLHF. The CDR3 DNA is TGTGCCAGCAGCCAGAATTCACCCCTCCACTTT.

J is TRBJ1-2 and V is TRBV19; D ambiguous. The CDR3 is 12 residues long. Germline V gene lookup returns CDR1 LNHDA and CDR2 SQIVND (reference sequence). V was clipped by 5 bases and J by 4 bases, with 8 bases between them. The CDR3 DNA reads TGTGCCAGTAGTGTGTCGGGCTATGGCTACACCTTC. Amino acids: CASSVSGYGYTF.

This CDR3 is CATSGGQGANTGELFF. In DNA form, the CDR3 reads TGTGCCACCAGTGGCGGACAGGGCGCGAACACCGGGGAGCTGTTTTTT. The chain joins TRBV24-1 to TRBJ2-2; TRBD1 agrees at 8 bases. Germline assignment: CDR1 KGHDR and CDR2 SFDVKD. The CDR3 runs 16 residues. V gave up 5 bases and J gave up 0 bases; unmatched junction bases: 4.

The V call is TRBV5-1, the J call TRBJ1-5; D is unclear. This CDR3 has 15 residues. The germline gives CDR1 SGHRS, CDR2 YFSETQ. Between the trimmed V and J ends, which lost 2 bases and 4 bases, there was a span of 13 bases. CDR3 DNA: TGCGCCAGCAGCTTTGGGCTTGGGGAGAATCAGCCCCAGCATTTT. Translating it yields CASSFGLGENQPQHF. The full variable domain, rest sourced from reference TRBV5-1 and TRBJ1-5, is KAGVTQTPRYLIKTRGQQVTLSCSPISGHRSVSWYQQTPGQGLQFLFEYFSETQRNKGNFPGRFSGRQFSNSRSEMNVSTLELGDSALYLCASSFGLGENQPQHFGDGTRLSIL.

The V call is TRBV5-5, the J call TRBJ1-4; D perhaps matches TRBD1 (6 bases). V was cut by 1 base and J by 7 bases, with 8 bases left in between. The CDR3 spans 13 residues. Germline V lookup: CDR1 SGHKS, CDR2 YYEKEE (reference sequence). In DNA form, the CDR3 reads TGTGCCAGCAGCTTGATCAGGGGTGAAAAACTGTTTTTT. It is translated as CASSLIRGEKLFF. Full variable domain (outside the CDR3, taken from reference TRBV5-5 and TRBJ1-4): DAGVTQSPTHLIKTRGQQVTLRCSPISGHKSVSWYQQVLGQGPQFIFQYYEKEERGRGNFPDRFSARQFPNYSSELNVNALLLGDSALYLCASSLIRGEKLFFGSGTQLSVL.

V usage is TRBV12-3 or TRBV12-4 and J usage is TRBJ1-4, with D possibly being TRBD1 (6 bases). CDR3 length: 13 residues. Trimming shortened V by 8 bases and J by 3 bases, and 10 bases separated the two germline ends. The CDR3 here is CASHRAPNEKLFF. The CDR3 DNA is TGTGCCAGCCACAGGGCACCTAATGAAAAACTGTTTTTT.

This chain uses TRBV29-1 with TRBJ1-2; D gene ambiguous. The germline V and J ends were trimmed by 5 bases and 8 bases, with 15 bases remaining between them. The CDR3 spans 12 residues. Germline V gives CDR1 SQVTM, CDR2 ANQGSEA. The CDR3 sequence: CSVSPEGFGYTF. The CDR3 DNA reads TGCAGCGTTTCCCCGGAGGGTTTCGGCTACACCTTC.

This sequence joins TRBV19 and TRBJ2-5, with 7 bases aligning to TRBD1. The CDR3 extends over 14 amino acids. J was trimmed by 3 bases and V by 3 bases; bases with no gene match: 4. Per the germline V gene, CDR1 is LNHDA and CDR2 is SQIVND (reference sequence). The CDR3 nucleotides read TGTGCCAGTAGTATGCAAGGGGGCGAAGAGACCCAGTACTTC. Translation: CASSMQGGEETQYF.

The rearrangement joins TRBV11-2 to TRBJ1-1; TRBD1 might be the D (5 bases). Trimming stripped 5 bases from V and 4 bases from J, with 11 bases between. Germline V gene lookup returns CDR1 SGHAT and CDR2 FQNNGV. There are 13 residues in the CDR3. The DNA of the CDR3 is TGTGCCAGCAGCCGACAGCGCGGCACTGAAGCTTTCTTT. Protein product: CASSRQRGTEAFF.

This rearrangement joins TRBV4-1 to TRBJ1-3; TRBD1 is a possible D gene (5 bases). Germline CDR1 MGHRA, CDR2 YSYEKL. Trimming took 4 bases from V and 0 from J, leaving 13 bases between them. There are 16 residues in the CDR3. CDR3 amino acids: CASSPGRAYSGNTIYF. CDR3 in DNA: TGCGCCAGCAGCCCGGGCAGGGCCTACTCTGGAAACACCATATATTTT.

The gene calls are TRBV27 and TRBJ1-5, with 9 bases matching TRBD1. The germline V gene has CDR1 MNHEY and CDR2 SMNVEV (reference sequence). This CDR3 spans 14 amino acids. V was clipped by 8 bases and J by 9 bases; unmatched bases: 11. CDR3 region: CASGPRQGVRPQHF. The CDR3 nucleotides read TGTGCCAGCGGTCCTAGACAGGGGGTAAGGCCCCAGCATTTT.

The genes are TRBV5-6 and TRBJ2-5; 8 nucleotides agree with TRBD2. Germline V gives CDR1 SGHDT, CDR2 YYEEEE. The CDR3 has 17 amino acids. V shed 4 bases, J shed 2 bases, and the junction held 13 bases outside the gene matches. The CDR3 DNA follows: TGTGCCAGCAGCGCTAAGGGCTCGGGGGGGACGCAAGAGACCCAGTACTTC. Its translation is CASSAKGSGGTQETQYF.

The CDR3 DNA follows: TGCGCCAGCAGCCAGGGCACGGGGGGGCTCGTTGGCAATCAGCCCCAGCATTTT. Translation gives CASSQGTGGLVGNQPQHF. The rearrangement uses TRBV4-1 and TRBJ1-5; the D gene is possibly TRBD1 (6 bases). Trimming left V 3 bases short and J 2 bases short, with 20 bases between. Germline V CDR1 and CDR2: MGHRA, YSYEKL. This CDR3 has 18 residues.

The chain is built from TRBV6-5 and TRBJ1-2, with 7 bases aligning to TRBD1. This CDR3 has 12 residues. V lost 6 bases and J lost 5; bases outside the gene matches: 3. From germline, CDR1 is MNHEY and CDR2 SVGAGI. Here the CDR3 reads CASSPQGYGYTF. In nucleotides, the CDR3 is TGTGCCAGCAGCCCACAGGGGTATGGCTACACCTTC.

This chain links TRBV25-1 with TRBJ1-2, with D possibly TRBD1 on 5 matching bases. Germline V gives CDR1 MGHDK, CDR2 SYGVNS. The V and J ends lost 4 bases and 5 bases respectively, with 8 bases between them. CDR3 length: 12 amino acids. The CDR3 spells CASSGGEYGYTF. CDR3 nucleotide sequence: TGTGCCAGCAGTGGGGGCGAGTATGGCTACACCTTC.

In its sample, this clone was seen a few times. V gene TRBV3-1 (or the pseudogene TRBV3-2) combines with J gene TRBJ2-7, with 9 bases lining up with TRBD1. This CDR3 spans 14 amino acids. Germline V gene lookup returns CDR1 LGHDT and CDR2 YNNKEL (reference sequence). Trimming at V came to 6 bases and at J to 5 bases, leaving 8 bases not matched to a gene. The CDR3 protein is CASSPDRGVDEQYF. CDR3 nucleotides: TGTGCCAGCAGTCCTGACAGGGGGGTTGACGAGCAGTACTTC.

The gene calls are TRBV30 and TRBJ1-6; TRBD1 matches 10 bases. Germline values: CDR1 GTSNPN, CDR2 SVGIG (reference sequence). The CDR3 consists of 14 residues. V trimming: 7 bases; J trimming: 7 bases; junction bases outside the gene matches: 7. The CDR3 loop is CAFAWTGGNSPLHF. CDR3 sequence (DNA): TGTGCCTTCGCCTGGACAGGGGGAAATTCACCCCTCCACTTT.

The chain couples TRBV7-3 to TRBJ2-5; a weak D match, TRBD2 (6 bases). Germline V lookup: CDR1 SGHTA, CDR2 FQGTGA. V was cut by 5 bases and J by 5 bases, with 18 bases left in between. CDR3 length equals 15 residues. The CDR3 loop is CASSLWGEALETQYF. The CDR3, as DNA: TGTGCCAGCAGCCTCTGGGGGGAAGCACTCGAGACCCAGTACTTC.

The chain joins TRBV19 to TRBJ1-5, with TRBD1 as a possible D gene (6 bases). V was trimmed by 6 bases and J by 5 bases, leaving 17 bases between them. The germline CDR1 and CDR2 sequences are LNHDA and SQIVND (reference sequence). The CDR3 runs to 15 residues. The CDR3 sequence is CASSVTGTHHQPQHF. The CDR3, as DNA: TGTGCCAGTAGCGTCACCGGGACACACCATCAGCCCCAGCATTTT.